The 11 T cell receptor beta chains below were found in one sample sequenced in a study of blood T cell repertoires in COVID-19. The protocol was immunoSEQ multiplex PCR, while the TCRdb copy is restricted to in-frame clones and leaves out a portion. The repertoire holds roughly 64,000 clones, with roughly 78% as singletons. The sequenced material came from peripheral blood. Receptors originate from a man between 60 and 75 years old with COVID-19, enrolled during active disease.

The V and J genes are TRBV28 and TRBJ2-3; 7 nucleotides align to TRBD2. Trimming removed 4 bases from V and 6 bases from J; junction bases left unmatched: 7. CDR3 length: 14 amino acids. Germline V CDR1 and CDR2: MDHEN, SYDVKM. The CDR3, as DNA: TGTGCCAGCAGTTCAGCGGGGCCCGTGGATACGCAGTATTTT. As protein: CASSSAGPVDTQYF.

The V gene is TRBV5-4, the J gene TRBJ2-1; tentative D call: TRBD2 (6 bases). Trimming removed 0 bases at V and 9 bases at J, with 13 bases between. The germline CDR1 and CDR2 sequences are SGHNT and YYREEE (reference sequence). This CDR3 is built from 14 residues. CDR3 region: CASSLETRSGEQFF. The CDR3 DNA reads as TGTGCCAGCAGCTTGGAGACTAGAAGCGGTGAGCAGTTCTTC.

This clone was seen just once. The rearrangement links TRBV5-1 to TRBJ2-7, with a possible D match to TRBD2 (6 bases). The CDR3 is 13 residues long. Trimming cost V 0 bases and J 4 bases, with 8 bases left between them. The germline CDR1 and CDR2 sequences are SGHRS and YFSETQ. Here the CDR3 DNA reads TGCGCCAGCAGCTTGGATGGACTATACGAGCAGTACTTC. This sequence encodes CASSLDGLYEQYF.

This sequence joins TRBV5-4 and TRBJ1-1; 7 bases are shared with TRBD1. V gave up 4 bases and J gave up 3 bases; unmatched junction bases: 6. Per the germline V gene, CDR1 is SGHNT and CDR2 is YYREEE (reference sequence). The CDR3 has 14 amino acids. The CDR3 nucleotides read TGTGCCAGCAGCGCCGAAGGGGGCCACACTGAAGCTTTCTTT. Its translation is CASSAEGGHTEAFF.

The V and J genes are TRBV7-2 and TRBJ1-4, with D uncertain. This CDR3 has 14 amino acids. Trimming stripped 3 bases from V and 8 bases from J, with 13 bases between. Germline loops: CDR1 SGHTA, CDR2 FQGNSA. Here the CDR3 DNA reads TGTGCCAGCAGCTTCGGCGGAGGAGGAGAAAAACTGTTTTTT. The encoded protein is CASSFGGGGEKLFF.

The chain uses TRBV27 and TRBJ2-1; possible D gene TRBD2, 6 bases. Trimming left V 7 bases short and J 4 bases short, with 20 bases between. The germline gives CDR1 MNHEY, CDR2 SMNVEV (reference sequence). This CDR3 has 16 amino acids. As DNA, the CDR3 is TGTGCCAGCACCCCGCTATCAGCGGGCCGTTACAATGAGCAGTTCTTC. Residues: CASTPLSAGRYNEQFF.

This clone was picked up a small number of times. The CDR3 protein is CASSIATGGYGYTF. The CDR3 DNA is TGTGCCAGCTCTATTGCCACAGGGGGCTATGGCTACACCTTC. This chain connects TRBV18 to TRBJ1-2; 8 bases line up with TRBD1. J lost 4 bases, V lost 6 bases, and 7 bases had no gene match. The CDR3 consists of 14 residues. Germline-derived CDR1 and CDR2 are KGHSH and LQKENI. Combining the CDR3 with reference TRBV18 and TRBJ1-2 gives the whole variable domain NAGVMQNPRHLVRRRGQEARLRCSPMKGHSHVYWYRQLPEEGLKFMVYLQKENIIDESGMPKERFSAEFPKEGPSILRIQQVVRGDSAAYFCASSIATGGYGYTFGSGTRLTVV.

The chain combines TRBV5-4 with TRBJ2-1; TRBD1 matches at 11 bases. The ends lost 5 bases at V and 4 bases at J; junction bases unmatched: 2. Germline values: CDR1 SGHNT, CDR2 YYREEE (reference sequence). This CDR3 is built from 14 residues. Here the CDR3 DNA reads TGTGCCAGCAGGGGGACAGGGGGTTACAATGAGCAGTTCTTC. This gives the protein CASRGTGGYNEQFF.

This chain uses TRBV28 with TRBJ1-4; D not certain. This CDR3 comprises 14 residues. Looked up from germline, CDR1 is MDHEN and CDR2 is SYDVKM. The germline V and J ends were trimmed by 5 bases and 8 bases, with 15 bases remaining between them. CDR3 in DNA: TGTGCCAGCAGTCTGCCGGGAAAGCTAGAAAAACTGTTTTTT. Translating gives CASSLPGKLEKLFF.

The chain uses TRBV6-6 and TRBJ2-2; D is undetermined. The V and J ends lost 6 bases and 8 bases respectively, with 10 bases between them. The V gene's germline CDR1 is MNHNY and CDR2 SVGAGI (reference sequence). The CDR3 runs 12 residues. The CDR3 reads CASSPPVGELFF. CDR3 nucleotides: TGTGCCAGCAGCCCCCCGGTGGGGGAGCTGTTTTTT.

The chain joins TRBV14 to TRBJ2-1; weak D call: TRBD2 (5 bases). V shed 4 bases and J shed 8 bases, with 12 bases lying between them. The germline V gene has CDR1 SGHDN and CDR2 FVKESK. This CDR3 comprises 13 residues. The CDR3 DNA is TGTGCCAGCAGCCGCTATACTAGTGATGAGCAGTTCTTC. This sequence encodes CASSRYTSDEQFF.